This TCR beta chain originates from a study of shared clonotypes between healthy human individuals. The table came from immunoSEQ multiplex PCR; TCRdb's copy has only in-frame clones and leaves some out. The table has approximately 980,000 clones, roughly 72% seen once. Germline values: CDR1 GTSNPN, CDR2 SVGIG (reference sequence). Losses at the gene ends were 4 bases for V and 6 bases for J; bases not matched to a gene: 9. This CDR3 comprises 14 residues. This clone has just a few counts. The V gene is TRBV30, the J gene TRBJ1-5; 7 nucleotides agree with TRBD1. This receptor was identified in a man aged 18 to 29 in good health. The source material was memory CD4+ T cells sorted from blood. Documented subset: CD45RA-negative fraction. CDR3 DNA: TGTGCCTGGACCCAGGGGGAACTGGGTCAGCCCCAGCATTTT. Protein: CAWTQGELGQPQHF.